This passage covers 19 T cell receptor beta chains from one sample sequenced in a study of blood T cell repertoires in COVID-19. TCRdb's copy holds only in-frame clones and misses some; the assay was immunoSEQ multiplex PCR. The top ten clones hold about 3.1% of a sample with 200,000 to 300,000 clones, roughly 88% of them seen once. The material sequenced was PBMCs or T cells enriched from blood (not recorded which). The receptors come from a woman aged 35 to 49 who had been exposed to COVID-19.

This rearrangement joins TRBV4-3 to TRBJ1-4; possible D gene TRBD1, 5 bases. Germline V lookup: CDR1 LGHNA, CDR2 YSLEER. V was cut by 0 bases and J by 6 bases, with 17 bases left in between. The CDR3 runs 17 residues. The CDR3 region has the DNA TGCGCCAGCAGCCAAGATTATCGGGGACGGAGGGATGAAAAACTGTTTTTT. The encoded protein is CASSQDYRGRRDEKLFF.

This sequence joins TRBV5-6 and TRBJ2-7, with 8 bases lining up with TRBD2. J was trimmed by 6 bases and V by 4 bases; bases with no gene match: 6. This CDR3 has 13 residues. The germline CDR1 and CDR2 sequences are SGHDT and YYEEEE. This CDR3 is CASSPGLVGEQYV. The CDR3 coding sequence is TGTGCCAGCAGCCCGGGACTAGTAGGCGAGCAGTACGTC.

The rearrangement joins TRBV7-2 to TRBJ2-5; 10 bases map to TRBD2. The germline CDR1 and CDR2 sequences are SGHTA and FQGNSA. There are 17 residues in the CDR3. After removal of 1 base from V and 3 bases from J, the junction contained 8 bases not matched to a gene. The CDR3 is CASSLGVGLAGEETQYF. CDR3 DNA sequence: TGTGCCAGCAGCTTAGGGGTCGGTCTAGCGGGAGAAGAGACCCAGTACTTC.

The V and J genes are TRBV14 and TRBJ2-1; 13 bases line up with TRBD2. Germline loops: CDR1 SGHDN, CDR2 FVKESK. This CDR3 contains 18 residues. After removal of 3 bases from V and 2 bases from J, the junction contained 7 bases not matched to a gene. The CDR3, as DNA: TGTGCCAGCAGCCACGCTACTAGCGGGGGGGGAGCCTACAATGAGCAGTTCTTC. Its protein is CASSHATSGGGAYNEQFF.

This clone is a singleton in its sample. The chain carries TRBV10-3 and TRBJ2-3; maybe TRBD2 (5 bases). The CDR3 totals 14 residues. With 7 bases removed from V and 0 bases from J, the gap between germline ends came to 11 bases. Germline V gives CDR1 ENHRY, CDR2 SYGVKD. CDR3 nucleotide sequence: TGTGCCATCAAGGATCCGGGGAGCACAGATACGCAGTATTTT. Translation gives CAIKDPGSTDTQYF.

The genes are TRBV6-2 or TRBV6-3 and TRBJ2-2; tentatively, D is TRBD2 (5 bases). In germline, CDR1 is MNHEY, CDR2 SVGEGT. Trimming removed 0 bases from V and 1 base from J, with 9 bases in between. This CDR3 has 16 residues. The CDR3 spells CASSYSASLNTGELFF. The CDR3 bases are TGTGCCAGCAGTTACTCGGCTAGCTTGAACACCGGGGAGCTGTTTTTT.

The chain links TRBV5-6 to TRBJ1-2; D gene ambiguous. The CDR3 extends over 14 amino acids. Germline-derived CDR1 and CDR2 are SGHDT and YYEEEE. V lost 1 base and J 2 bases, leaving 9 bases between the germline ends. The CDR3 nucleotides are TGTGCCAGCAGCTTGAGCCGCGCCAACTATGGCTACACCTTC. Its translation is CASSLSRANYGYTF.

This chain uses TRBV6-5 with TRBJ1-2; D gene ambiguous. This CDR3 comprises 13 residues. The ends were cut back, 0 bases at V and 8 bases at J, with 10 bases in the middle. The V gene's germline CDR1 is MNHEY and CDR2 SVGAGI. CDR3 coding DNA: TGTGCCAGCAGTTACTCCGACGGGAAGGGCTACACCTTC. Its protein is CASSYSDGKGYTF.

The chain carries TRBV27 and TRBJ1-6, with 7 bases identical to TRBD1. Germline V CDR1 and CDR2: MNHEY, SMNVEV (reference sequence). Trimming cost V 5 bases and J 7 bases; bases outside gene matches: 5. This CDR3 has 14 amino acids. Written as DNA, the CDR3 is TGTGCCAGCAGTACCGGGACAGCAAATTCACCCCTCCACTTT. Translated: CASSTGTANSPLHF.

The DNA of the CDR3 is TGTGCCAGCAGCTTGGGGACTAGCGGGACCCAAGAGACCCAGTACTTC. Its translation is CASSLGTSGTQETQYF. The chain recombines TRBV9 with TRBJ2-5, with 13 bases that match TRBD2. Germline lookup yields CDR1 SGDLS and CDR2 YYNGEE. The CDR3 totals 16 residues. Unmatched junction bases numbered 4, after V lost 4 bases and J lost 1 base. The full variable domain, rest sourced from reference TRBV9 and TRBJ2-5, is DSGVTQTPKHLITATGQRVTLRCSPRSGDLSVYWYQQSLDQGLQFLIQYYNGEERAKGNILERFSAQQFPDLHSELNLSSLELGDSALYFCASSLGTSGTQETQYFGPGTRLLVL.

V is TRBV19 and J is TRBJ2-7; possible D gene TRBD1, 6 bases. Per the germline V gene, CDR1 is LNHDA and CDR2 is SQIVND (reference sequence). The CDR3 consists of 14 residues. Trimming took 5 bases from V and 3 from J, leaving 14 bases between them. DNA of the CDR3: TGTGCCAGTAGTCGATCAGGGGACAACTACGAGCAGTACTTC. Residues: CASSRSGDNYEQYF.

This sequence joins TRBV21-1 and TRBJ1-1. TRBV21-1 is a pseudogene. This CDR3 spans 14 amino acids. The CDR3 region has the DNA TGTGCCAGCAGCAAAGTGGGGGGGGTATTTGGAGCTTTCTTT. It specifies CASSKVGGVFGAFF.

The V gene is TRBV28, the J gene TRBJ1-1, with TRBD1 as a possible D gene (6 bases). The germline V gene encodes CDR1 MDHEN and CDR2 SYDVKM. The ends were cut back, 5 bases at V and 5 bases at J, with 15 bases in the middle. This CDR3 comprises 14 residues. CDR3 sequence (DNA): TGTGCCAGCAGTAAATTACAGGGTCGAACTGAAGCTTTCTTT. It translates to CASSKLQGRTEAFF.

The chain couples TRBV7-2 to TRBJ2-2, with 13 bases identical to TRBD2. In germline, CDR1 is SGHTA, CDR2 FQGNSA. V shed 4 bases, J shed 4 bases, and the junction held 9 bases outside the gene matches. This CDR3 contains 18 residues. The CDR3 is CASSSRRTSGRGTGELFF. In nucleotides, the CDR3 is TGTGCCAGCAGCTCAAGGAGGACTAGCGGGAGAGGCACCGGGGAGCTGTTTTTT.

V gene TRBV6-1 combines with J gene TRBJ1-5; weak D call: TRBD1 (6 bases). This CDR3 has 16 amino acids. Germline CDR1 reads MNHNS; CDR2 reads SASEGT. V lost 3 bases and J 0 bases, leaving 12 bases between the germline ends. The CDR3 here is CASSDTGFDSNQPQHF. The CDR3 region has the DNA TGTGCCAGCAGTGATACAGGGTTCGATAGCAATCAGCCCCAGCATTTT.

As for this clone: The identical CDR3 is also encoded by other nucleotide sequences in the sample. The chain recombines TRBV18 with TRBJ2-7; 9 positions match TRBD1. J lost 0 bases, V lost 3 bases, and 3 bases had no gene match. Germline V gene data show CDR1 as KGHSH and CDR2 as LQKENI. The CDR3 is 15 amino acids. CDR3 residues: CASSPGTGSSYEQYV. The CDR3 bases are TGTGCCAGCTCACCCGGGACAGGGTCCTCCTACGAGCAGTACGTC.

The rearrangement links TRBV2 to TRBJ1-1; 9 nucleotides agree with TRBD1. The germline CDR1 and CDR2 sequences are SNHLY and FYNNEI. V shed 2 bases and J 4 bases; nucleotides not matched to a gene: 8. This CDR3 has 16 residues. The CDR3 loop is CASSEWAQGARTEAFF. The CDR3 nucleotides read TGTGCCAGCAGTGAATGGGCACAGGGGGCCCGCACTGAAGCTTTCTTT.

This chain links TRBV7-2 with TRBJ2-7; no firm D call. The length of the CDR3 is 14 residues. V shed 1 base and J shed 2 bases, with 9 bases lying between them. Germline values: CDR1 SGHTA, CDR2 FQGNSA. The CDR3 coding sequence is TGTGCCAGCAGCTTAGGGAGCGATCCCTACGAGCAGTACTTC. Translation gives CASSLGSDPYEQYF.

The V call is TRBV6-1, the J call TRBJ1-6; TRBD1 is a possible D gene (5 bases). Per germline, CDR1 MNHNS and CDR2 SASEGT. V lost 3 bases and J lost 14, with 20 bases in between. The CDR3 runs 15 residues. The CDR3 here is CASSDNQPSRVSLHF. CDR3 nucleotides: TGTGCCAGCAGTGACAACCAACCTTCCAGGGTATCCCTCCACTTT.